The 29 T cell receptor beta chains below come from one sample, sequenced in a study of blood T cells in healthy people across ages. Primed by a sample-barcoded 5' primer and a J-beta primer mix, a second PCR proceeded for about 7 to 11 cycles. TCRdb reprocessed the 5' RACE reads with MiXCR, giving one entry per CDR3 protein. The sample lists 1.5 million to 2 million distinct CDR3 sequences; approximately 50% were seen once. Specimen: blood. These receptors all stem from a woman between 40 and 50 years old in good health.

This clonotype was recorded a few times. The chain employs TRBV5-1 and TRBJ2-4; maybe TRBD1 (6 bases). The CDR3 is made up of 14 amino acids. Trimming took off 4 bases at V and 8 bases at J, with 16 bases between the two ends. Germline V CDR1 and CDR2: SGHRS, YFSETQ. The CDR3 region has the DNA TGCGCCAGCAGCACCCAACCAGGGGCGGACATTCAGTACTTC. It translates to CASSTQPGADIQYF.

The chain has TRBV12-3 or TRBV12-4 and TRBJ2-1; 11 bases map to TRBD2. The CDR3 sequence is 12 residues long. Trimming took 5 bases from V and 11 from J; bases not matched to a gene: 2. The CDR3 DNA reads TGTGCCAGCAGTACTAGCGGGGGTAAGCAGTTCTTC. The encoded protein is CASSTSGGKQFF.

This chain links TRBV9 with TRBJ2-1; unclear D gene. CDR3 length: 15 amino acids. The germline V and J ends were trimmed by 0 bases and 8 bases, with 15 bases remaining between them. Germline CDR1 is SGDLS and CDR2 is YYNGEE. CDR3 loop: CASSVDDVVLYEQFF. The CDR3 nucleotides are TGTGCCAGCAGCGTAGACGATGTGGTACTCTATGAGCAGTTCTTC.

The chain has TRBV9 and TRBJ2-3, with TRBD2 matching 8 bases. Trimming at V came to 9 bases and at J to 2 bases, leaving 8 bases not matched to a gene. This CDR3 contains 14 residues. From germline, CDR1 is SGDLS and CDR2 YYNGEE. The CDR3 DNA is TGTGCCACTGACGGGAGGGGATCCACAGATACGCAGTATTTT. This sequence encodes CATDGRGSTDTQYF.

This clonotype was seen a handful of times. The chain recombines TRBV9 with TRBJ2-7, with 8 bases aligning to TRBD1. CDR1 and CDR2 from the germline V gene are SGDLS and YYNGEE. This CDR3 region has 12 residues. The V and J ends lost 5 bases and 7 bases, in that order; junction bases with no gene match: 5. CDR3 sequence reads: CASSEQGGEQYF. As DNA, the CDR3 is TGTGCCAGCAGTGAACAGGGGGGTGAGCAGTACTTC.

The chain recombines TRBV7-2 with TRBJ2-7; D is perhaps TRBD1 or TRBD2 (6 bases each). The J call could be wrong; TRBJ2-1 is a better fit for the DNA end. This CDR3 has 15 amino acids. Germline CDR1 and CDR2: SGHTA and FQGNSA. The CDR3 here is CASSQAWGALNEQFF. The CDR3 bases are TGTGCCAGCAGCCAAGCGTGGGGGGCTCTCAATGAGCAGTTCTTC.

The chain combines TRBV5-1 with TRBJ1-1; D ambiguous. CDR3 size: 14 residues. Trimming took 1 base from V and 3 from J, leaving 10 bases between them. From germline, CDR1 is SGHRS and CDR2 YFSETQ. The CDR3 protein is CASSLRGSDTEAFF. The CDR3 coding sequence is TGCGCCAGCAGCTTGCGGGGTTCAGACACTGAAGCTTTCTTT.

The chain links TRBV27 to TRBJ1-4, with TRBD1 matching over 9 bases. The trim removed 1 base at V and 0 bases at J, leaving 3 bases unmatched. The CDR3 consists of 17 residues. Germline V lookup: CDR1 MNHEY, CDR2 SMNVEV (reference sequence). CDR3 sequence (DNA): TGTGCCAGCAGTTTATTGACAGGGGGGGCAACTAATGAAAAACTGTTTTTT. Its translation is CASSLLTGGATNEKLFF.

The chain is built from TRBV7-8 and TRBJ1-2; maybe TRBD1 (5 bases). With 2 bases removed from V and 8 bases from J, the gap between germline ends came to 18 bases. CDR1 SGHVS and CDR2 FQNEAQ come from the germline V gene. The CDR3 has 15 amino acids. Written as DNA, the CDR3 is TGTGCCAGCAGCTTAACACGGTCGGGGCAATCCGGCTACACCTTC. Translating gives CASSLTRSGQSGYTF. Full variable domain (outside the CDR3, taken from reference TRBV7-8 and TRBJ1-2): GAGVSQSPRYKVAKRGQDVALRCDPISGHVSLFWYQQALGQGPEFLTYFQNEAQLDKSGLPSDRFFAERPEGSVSTLKIQRTQQEDSAVYLCASSLTRSGQSGYTFGSGTRLTVV.

This clonotype has just a few counts. The V gene is TRBV20-1, the J gene TRBJ1-4; tentative D call: TRBD1 (6 bases). CDR1 and CDR2 (germline): DFQATT, SNEGSKA (reference sequence). The CDR3 is 15 residues long. V gave up 5 bases and J gave up 4 bases, with 17 bases separating them. CDR3 amino acids: CSARRQESNNEKLFF. The DNA of the CDR3 is TGCAGTGCTCGGAGACAGGAATCGAATAATGAAAAACTGTTTTTT.

The chain combines TRBV3-1 with TRBJ1-2; tentative D call: TRBD1 (5 bases). This CDR3 is built from 15 residues. The V end lost 1 base, the J end lost 4 bases, and 13 bases lay between the germline ends. Germline V gives CDR1 LGHDT, CDR2 YNNKEL (reference sequence). Here the CDR3 reads CASSQGEGTLYGYTF. The CDR3 nucleotides are TGTGCCAGCAGCCAAGGGGAAGGGACTCTCTATGGCTACACCTTC.

The rearrangement joins TRBV5-1 to TRBJ1-5; no firm D call. CDR1 is SGHRS and CDR2 is YFSETQ in the germline V gene. This CDR3 has 14 residues. With 3 bases removed from V and 5 bases from J, the gap between germline ends came to 12 bases. CDR3 in DNA: TGCGCCAGCAGCTCGAGACATGGCTATCAGCCCCAGCATTTT. This gives the protein CASSSRHGYQPQHF.

The chain employs TRBV20-1 and TRBJ2-3, with 10 bases that match TRBD2. V lost 4 bases to trimming and J lost 8 bases; unmatched junction nucleotides: 9. The CDR3 runs to 14 residues. Per the germline V gene, CDR1 is DFQATT and CDR2 is SNEGSKA (reference sequence). DNA of the CDR3: TGCAGTGCTAAACTAGCGGGGATGGGCAGTACGCAGTATTTT. Protein product: CSAKLAGMGSTQYF.

This clonotype appeared a few times. The rearrangement uses TRBV7-9 and TRBJ2-1; 9 bases agree with TRBD1. CDR3 length: 17 amino acids. The germline V gene encodes CDR1 SEHNR and CDR2 FQNEAQ (reference sequence). The V and J ends lost 5 bases and 2 bases, in that order; junction bases with no gene match: 10. CDR3 protein: CASSHGTGRPPYNEQFF. CDR3 DNA: TGTGCCAGCAGCCACGGGACAGGGAGGCCACCCTACAATGAGCAGTTCTTC.

Many counts were recorded for this clonotype. This chain joins TRBV24-1 and TRBJ2-1; TRBD2 is a possible D gene (5 bases). The germline gives CDR1 KGHDR, CDR2 SFDVKD. V was trimmed by 6 bases and J by 7 bases, leaving 9 bases between them. The CDR3 has 12 amino acids. The DNA for the CDR3 is TGTGCCACCAGTAGGACTCTAAATGAGCAGTTCTTC. Its translation is CATSRTLNEQFF.

The chain employs TRBV12-3 or TRBV12-4 and TRBJ2-6, with D unresolved. The CDR3 has 15 residues. V dropped 7 bases and J dropped 0 bases, with 10 bases sitting between them. The CDR3 loop reads CASKRSFSGANVLTF. The CDR3 coding sequence is TGTGCCAGCAAACGATCCTTCTCTGGGGCCAACGTCCTGACTTTC.

This chain connects TRBV7-9 to TRBJ1-2, with D unclear. Germline-derived CDR1 and CDR2 are SEHNR and FQNEAQ (reference sequence). This CDR3 has 14 residues. V lost 5 bases and J 2 bases, leaving 12 bases between the germline ends. The CDR3: CASSPRQRNYGYTF. CDR3 coding DNA: TGTGCCAGCAGCCCTCGACAACGAAACTATGGCTACACCTTC.

The chain uses TRBV6-5 and TRBJ2-5; 7 nucleotides line up with TRBD1. The length of the CDR3 is 15 residues. Germline lookup yields CDR1 MNHEY and CDR2 SVGAGI. The junction had 14 bases not matched to a gene; V was cut back by 2 bases and J by 11 bases. The CDR3 protein is CASSYLPGGYNEQYF. In DNA form, the CDR3 reads TGTGCCAGCAGTTACCTGCCAGGGGGATACAATGAGCAGTACTTC.

The chain carries TRBV20-1 and TRBJ2-1; 11 bases match TRBD2. The CDR3 is 16 amino acids. Trimming cost V 6 bases and J 3 bases; bases outside gene matches: 10. Germline lookup yields CDR1 DFQATT and CDR2 SNEGSKA (reference sequence). CDR3 nucleotide sequence: TGCAGTGCGCCAACTATGACTAGCGGGGACTACAATGAGCAGTTCTTC. Its protein is CSAPTMTSGDYNEQFF.

The rearrangement uses TRBV6-1 and TRBJ2-3, with 9 bases identical to TRBD2. Per the germline V gene, CDR1 is MNHNS and CDR2 is SASEGT. After removal of 7 bases from V and 0 bases from J, the junction contained 5 bases not matched to a gene. This CDR3 contains 15 residues. The CDR3: CASTSGDYSTDTQYF. The CDR3 region has the DNA TGTGCCAGCACTAGCGGGGATTACAGCACAGATACGCAGTATTTT.

This clonotype has a handful of counts. This sequence joins TRBV20-1 and TRBJ2-7; maybe TRBD1 (5 bases). The tail of the sequence fits TRBJ2-4 better, so the J call may be wrong. The CDR3 is 14 residues long. Germline V gene data show CDR1 as DFQATT and CDR2 as SNEGSKA (reference sequence). This CDR3 is CSARDRQGWGIQYF. DNA for the CDR3: TGCAGTGCTAGAGATCGCCAGGGCTGGGGCATTCAGTACTTC.

In regard to this clonotype: The junction and the germline gene differ at one end; a read error may be behind it. J is TRBJ2-3 and V is TRBV13, with TRBD2 matching over 14 bases. Germline CDR1 and CDR2: PRHDT and FYEKMQ (reference sequence). This CDR3 is built from 17 residues. CDR3 DNA: TGTGCCGGCAGCTCCGGACTAGCGGGGGGAAGCACAGATACGCAGTATTTT. It translates to CAGSSGLAGGSTDTQYF.

On this clonotype: Because it lacks the conserved phenylalanine or tryptophan at the end, this CDR3 is likely a read error. The J gene is TRBJ2-1, the V gene TRBV4-3; unclear D gene. The CDR3 length is 12 residues. V was shortened by 3 bases and J by 8 bases, with 8 bases between the two germline ends. From germline, CDR1 is LGHNA and CDR2 YSLEER. The CDR3 spells CASSQSPDEQFL. In DNA form, the CDR3 reads TGCGCCAGCAGCCAGTCCCCCGATGAGCAGTTCTTA.

A few counts support this clonotype. This chain connects TRBV20-1 to TRBJ2-3, with D uncertain. This CDR3 comprises 12 residues. Trimming cost V 3 bases and J 6 bases, with 10 bases left between them. Germline loops: CDR1 DFQATT, CDR2 SNEGSKA (reference sequence). Here the CDR3 reads CSARWLGDTQYF. The CDR3 bases are TGCAGTGCTAGGTGGCTAGGTGATACGCAGTATTTT.

The genes are TRBV20-1 and TRBJ2-1; D gene uncertain. V gave up 6 bases and J gave up 3 bases, with 6 bases separating them. Germline V lookup: CDR1 DFQATT, CDR2 SNEGSKA (reference sequence). The CDR3 runs to 11 residues. CDR3 sequence (DNA): TGCAGTGCGGATAACTACAATGAGCAGTTCTTC. It codes for CSADNYNEQFF.

V usage is TRBV28 and J usage is TRBJ2-7; the D is unclear. CDR1 is MDHEN and CDR2 is SYDVKM in the germline V gene. The CDR3 is 12 amino acids. With 5 bases removed from V and 7 bases from J, the gap between germline ends came to 12 bases. CDR3 loop: CASSPPFNEQYF. DNA for the CDR3: TGTGCCAGCAGTCCCCCCTTCAATGAGCAGTACTTC.

The chain recombines TRBV7-2 with TRBJ2-7, with 7 bases matching TRBD2. The J call may be mistaken, given a closer DNA end match to TRBJ2-5. The CDR3 is made up of 16 amino acids. Germline loops: CDR1 SGHTA, CDR2 FQGNSA. The CDR3: CASSYRLAGPSETQYF. The CDR3 DNA reads TGTGCCAGCAGCTATCGACTAGCAGGACCCTCAGAGACCCAGTACTTC.

The chain links TRBV6-2 or TRBV6-3 to TRBJ2-1; TRBD2 matches 11 bases. Near its end, the DNA agrees better with TRBJ2-7, so the J call may be wrong. Germline V gene sequence: CDR1 MNHEY, CDR2 SVGEGT. The CDR3 runs 14 residues. The DNA for the CDR3 is TGTGCCAGCAGACTAGCGGGGGACTACAATGAGCAGTACTTC. It translates to CASRLAGDYNEQYF.

The rearrangement uses TRBV6-2 or TRBV6-3 and TRBJ2-5; TRBD2 might be the D (6 bases). V lost 2 bases and J 11 bases, leaving 27 bases between the germline ends. The CDR3 consists of 17 residues. Germline CDR1 is MNHEY and CDR2 is SVGEGT. CDR3 sequence reads: CASSYGGAGIGDNEQYF. CDR3 in DNA: TGTGCCAGCAGTTACGGTGGAGCGGGTATTGGAGACAATGAGCAGTACTTC.